Listed below are T cell receptor beta chains from one sample, sequenced in a study of identifying expanded T cells in peripheral blood. Some clones are missing from TCRdb's copy, which holds only in-frame ones; the method was immunoSEQ multiplex PCR. The sample lists about 94,000 clones; around 90% were seen once. The specimen sequenced was blood. The receptors stem from a person between 18 and 75 years old in good health. CDR3s include the opening cysteine and the closing phenylalanine or tryptophan. Fields, in order: J gene, D gene, V gene, clone size, CDR3 DNA, CDR3 protein. A D gene is named only where the DNA matches it firmly. Not all rows give a size; the values are once, few, many and, for expanded clones, a class.

j_call: TRBJ2-1; d_call: NA; v_call: TRBV9; clone_size: NA; cdr3_nt: TGTGCCAGCAGCGTAGAAGGGAGACCCTACAATGAGCAGTTCTTC; cdr3_aa: CASSVEGRPYNEQFF
j_call: TRBJ2-1; d_call: TRBD1; v_call: TRBV5-1; clone_size: NA; cdr3_nt: TGCGCCAGCAGCCCGGCGTCCCGGGACAGGGGCTGGCAAGACAATGAGCAGTTCTTC; cdr3_aa: CASSPASRDRGWQDNEQFF
j_call: TRBJ1-1; d_call: NA; v_call: TRBV30; clone_size: NA; cdr3_nt: TGTGCCTGGAGTGTTGGTTGGACTGAAGCTTTCTTT; cdr3_aa: CAWSVGWTEAFF
j_call: TRBJ1-3; d_call: TRBD1; v_call: TRBV6-1; clone_size: NA; cdr3_nt: TGTGCCAGCAGTGAGCAGGGGGCTTCAGGAAACACCATATATTTT; cdr3_aa: CASSEQGASGNTIYF
j_call: TRBJ2-1; d_call: TRBD2; v_call: TRBV7-8; clone_size: once; cdr3_nt: TGTGCCAGCAGCTTAGGACTAGCCATACAGTTCTTC; cdr3_aa: CASSLGLAIQFF
j_call: TRBJ2-1; d_call: NA; v_call: TRBV7-8; clone_size: NA; cdr3_nt: TGTGCCAGCAGCATCACAGGGAAGACGGATGAGCAGTTCTTC; cdr3_aa: CASSITGKTDEQFF
j_call: TRBJ2-1; d_call: TRBD2; v_call: TRBV7-8; clone_size: NA; cdr3_nt: TGTGCCAGCAGCTCCCCGGGGGGGCAGTTCTTC; cdr3_aa: CASSSPGGQFF
j_call: TRBJ2-7; d_call: TRBD1; v_call: TRBV19; clone_size: NA; cdr3_nt: TGTGCCAGTAGCAAGACCGCCGGACAGGGCAGCTCCTACGAGCAGTACTTC; cdr3_aa: CASSKTAGQGSSYEQYF
j_call: TRBJ2-3; d_call: TRBD1; v_call: TRBV29-1; clone_size: few; cdr3_nt: TGCAGCGTTGGGACAGGGCAGACAGATACGCAGTATTTT; cdr3_aa: CSVGTGQTDTQYF
j_call: TRBJ1-2; d_call: TRBD1; v_call: TRBV2; clone_size: NA; cdr3_nt: TGTGCCAAGGCGCAACGGACAGGGTCCCAATATAACTATGGCTACACCTTC; cdr3_aa: CAKAQRTGSQYNYGYTF
j_call: TRBJ2-7; d_call: NA; v_call: TRBV4-3; clone_size: NA; cdr3_nt: TGCGCCAGCAGCCCCCAAAGGGGGGACGAGCAGTACTTC; cdr3_aa: CASSPQRGDEQYF
j_call: TRBJ1-2; d_call: NA; v_call: TRBV19; clone_size: NA; cdr3_nt: TGTGCCAGTAGTATAACACAGGTTGTGGATCGGGGCTACACCTTC; cdr3_aa: CASSITQVVDRGYTF
j_call: TRBJ1-3; d_call: NA; v_call: TRBV4-2; clone_size: NA; cdr3_nt: TGTGCCAGCAGCCAAGAGCGCGTATTCTCTGGAAACACCATATATTTT; cdr3_aa: CASSQERVFSGNTIYF
j_call: TRBJ1-3; d_call: TRBD1; v_call: TRBV6-6; clone_size: NA; cdr3_nt: TGTGCCAGCACAGGGGGCCAGAACTCTGGAAACACCATATATTTT; cdr3_aa: CASTGGQNSGNTIYF
j_call: TRBJ1-4; d_call: NA; v_call: TRBV14; clone_size: NA; cdr3_nt: TGTGCCAGCAGCCTCCTACCCTCGGCAGGGATTGAAAAACTGTTTTTT; cdr3_aa: CASSLLPSAGIEKLFF
j_call: TRBJ2-7; d_call: NA; v_call: TRBV4-1; clone_size: NA; cdr3_nt: TGCGCCAGCAGCCAAGATTGGGCATCGACCTACGAGCAGTACTTC; cdr3_aa: CASSQDWASTYEQYF
j_call: TRBJ2-6; d_call: NA; v_call: TRBV7-3; clone_size: NA; cdr3_nt: TGTGCCAGCAGATCTAGCTCTGGGGCCAACGTCCTGACTTTC; cdr3_aa: CASRSSSGANVLTF
j_call: TRBJ2-1; d_call: TRBD1; v_call: TRBV7-6; clone_size: NA; cdr3_nt: TGTGCCAGCAGCGGGATTTTGGGGACAGGGGACAATGAGCAGTTCTTC; cdr3_aa: CASSGILGTGDNEQFF
j_call: TRBJ2-7; d_call: NA; v_call: TRBV11-2; clone_size: few; cdr3_nt: TGTGCCAGCAGCCCCAGGGTAGCCCACGAGCAGTACTTC; cdr3_aa: CASSPRVAHEQYF
j_call: TRBJ1-4; d_call: NA; v_call: TRBV6-6; clone_size: once; cdr3_nt: TGTGCCAGCAGGCGGGGAAACGGGAAACTGTTTTTT; cdr3_aa: CASRRGNGKLFF
j_call: TRBJ1-2; d_call: NA; v_call: TRBV6-1; clone_size: NA; cdr3_nt: TGTGCCAGCAGTGAAGATGAGGGAAGAGGCTACACCTTC; cdr3_aa: CASSEDEGRGYTF
j_call: TRBJ1-1; d_call: NA; v_call: TRBV9; clone_size: NA; cdr3_nt: TGTGCCAGCAGCCCCCTCGTGGGGAGGAACACTGAAGCTTTCTTT; cdr3_aa: CASSPLVGRNTEAFF